This T cell receptor (beta chain) was recovered during a study of T-cell memory formation after mild COVID-19. Study-wide background: The TCR clusters were mostly specific to one donor. Broader study findings: Day 37-peaking second-wave clones had unconfirmed SARS-CoV-2 specificity. Day 15 to 85 contracting clones showed balanced CD4/CD8; day 15 to 37 expanders favored CD4+.

TCRdb fed the 5' RACE reads into MiXCR, producing one record per CDR3 protein. The sample has under 700,000 distinct CDR3 sequences, over 20% seen once. V shed 2 bases and J shed 4 bases, with 13 bases lying between them. Germline V lookup: CDR1 SGHKS, CDR2 YYEKEE (reference sequence). The CDR3 runs to 15 residues. With regard to this clonotype: Its matching antigen is unknown.

This chain connects TRBV5-5 to TRBJ1-3, with a tentative D call TRBD1 (5 bases). The sequence was collected from an adult woman who had mild COVID-19 (a few samples of this study predate the infection). Cell type and time point are not known. The sequenced sample consisted of PBMCs or a T cell subset sorted from them (not recorded which). Here the CDR3 DNA reads TGTGCCAGCAGCTTCACTCAGGGTGCGGGAAACACCATATATTTT. Amino acids: CASSFTQGAGNTIYF.